This T cell receptor beta chain was documented in a study of OX40 agonist ivuxolimab in advanced cancers. About the study: Dose-escalation subjects each had hepatocellular carcinoma, melanoma, renal cell or head and neck cancer. Study-wide results and limits: Researchers did not establish what antigens the expanded peripheral T cells target.

A single count supports this clone. Antigen unknown. From germline, CDR1 is MRHNA and CDR2 SNTAGT. V was shortened by 4 bases and J by 3 bases, with 16 bases between the two germline ends. The CDR3 is 15 residues long. The repertoire was sequenced with immunoSEQ multiplex PCR; TCRdb's copy has only in-frame clones and lacks some. The sample shows more than 45,000 clones, almost 85% of them seen only once. The J gene is TRBJ2-7, the V gene TRBV6-4; D might be TRBD1 or TRBD2, each matching 5 bases. The sequence came from an adult with an advanced solid tumor such as melanoma, head and neck, liver or kidney cancer. The material was CD4+ or CD8+ T cells sorted from blood, obtained in a trial of the OX40 agonist ivuxolimab. In DNA form, the CDR3 reads TGTGCCAGCAGTGCCCGTGGGGGTCAAGGCTACGAGCAGTACTTC. It translates to CASSARGGQGYEQYF.